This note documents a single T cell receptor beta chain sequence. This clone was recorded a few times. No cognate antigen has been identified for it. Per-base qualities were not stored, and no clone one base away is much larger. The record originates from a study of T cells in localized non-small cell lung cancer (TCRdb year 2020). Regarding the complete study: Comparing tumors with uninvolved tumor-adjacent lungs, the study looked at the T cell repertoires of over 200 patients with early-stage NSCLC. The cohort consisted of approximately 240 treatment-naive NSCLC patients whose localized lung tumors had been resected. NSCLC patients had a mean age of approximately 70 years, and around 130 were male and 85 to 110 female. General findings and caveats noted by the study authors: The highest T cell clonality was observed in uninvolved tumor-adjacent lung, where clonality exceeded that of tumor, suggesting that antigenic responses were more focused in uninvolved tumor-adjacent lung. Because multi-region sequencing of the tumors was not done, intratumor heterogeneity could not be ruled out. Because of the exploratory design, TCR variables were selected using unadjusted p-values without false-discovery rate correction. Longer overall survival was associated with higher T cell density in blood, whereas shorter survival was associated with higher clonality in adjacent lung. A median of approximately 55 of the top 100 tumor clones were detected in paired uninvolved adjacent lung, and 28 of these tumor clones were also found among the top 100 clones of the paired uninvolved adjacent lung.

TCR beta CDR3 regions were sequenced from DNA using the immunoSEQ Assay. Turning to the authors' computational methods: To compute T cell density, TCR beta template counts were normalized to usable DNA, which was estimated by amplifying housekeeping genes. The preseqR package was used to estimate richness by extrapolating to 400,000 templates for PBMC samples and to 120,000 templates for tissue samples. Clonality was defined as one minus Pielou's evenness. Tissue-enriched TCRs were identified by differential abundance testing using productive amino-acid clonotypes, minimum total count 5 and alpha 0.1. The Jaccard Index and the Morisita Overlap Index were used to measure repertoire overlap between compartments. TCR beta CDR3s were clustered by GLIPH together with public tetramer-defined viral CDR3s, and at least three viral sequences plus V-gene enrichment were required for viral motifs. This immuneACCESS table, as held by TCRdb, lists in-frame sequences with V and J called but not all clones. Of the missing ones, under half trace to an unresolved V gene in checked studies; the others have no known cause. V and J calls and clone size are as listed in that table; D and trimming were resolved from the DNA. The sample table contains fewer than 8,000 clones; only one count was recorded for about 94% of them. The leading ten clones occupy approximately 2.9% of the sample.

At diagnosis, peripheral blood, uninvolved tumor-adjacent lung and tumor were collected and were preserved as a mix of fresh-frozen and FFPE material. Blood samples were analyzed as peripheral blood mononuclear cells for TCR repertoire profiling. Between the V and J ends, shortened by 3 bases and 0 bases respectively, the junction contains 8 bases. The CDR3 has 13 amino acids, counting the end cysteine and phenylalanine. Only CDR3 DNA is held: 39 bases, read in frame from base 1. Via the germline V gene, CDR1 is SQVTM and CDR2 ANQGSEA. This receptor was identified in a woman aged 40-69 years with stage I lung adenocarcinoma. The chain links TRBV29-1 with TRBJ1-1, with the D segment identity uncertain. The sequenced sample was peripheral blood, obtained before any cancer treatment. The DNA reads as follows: TGCAGCGTTGAGAAGAGTGTGAACACTGAAGCTTTCTTT. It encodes CSVEKSVNTEAFF. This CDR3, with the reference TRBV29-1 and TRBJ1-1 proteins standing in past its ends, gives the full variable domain SAVISQKPSRDICQRGTSLTIQCQVDSQVTMMFWYRQQPGQSLTLIATANQGSEATYESGFVIDKFPISRPNLTFSTLTVSNMSPEDSSIYLCSVEKSVNTEAFFGQGTRLTVV.